Included here is one TCR beta chain sequence, with context. This clonotype has only one observation. Its antigen has not been determined. No base quality information exists; no much larger clone differs at one position. Resting on one read, the evidence is weak. Libraries were constructed by 5' RACE. Reads for this sample came from an Illumina HiSeq 2500. A second roughly 6 to 12 cycle PCR used a sample-barcoded 5' primer and a J-beta primer mix. A template-switch 5' adaptor carrying 12 random nucleotides introduced a unique molecular identifier onto each TCR beta cDNA molecule. Each sample yielded at least 2.5 million CDR3-containing paired-end reads. The Mint cDNA synthesis kit, primed by a TRBC-specific oligonucleotide, was used to synthesize first-strand cDNA from all RNA. After uracil-DNA glycosylase treatment, a first 18-cycle PCR used universal primers M1SS and BC2_uni_R on all cDNA. In the paper's pipeline: Each sample was normalized by randomly selecting 1 million high-quality reads, each carrying a distinct molecular identifier. Reads with shared molecular identifiers were discarded instead of being binned into consensus sequences. CDR3 identification, clonotype clustering and error correction used MiTCR with a Q25 quality threshold and the strictest error-elimination algorithm. A nonparametric unseen species model with Euler transformation was used to estimate lower-bound total TCR beta diversity. TCRdb took the public reads, trimmed them with fastp at Q25, ran MiXCR for clone calling and kept in-frame beta chains. Every CDR3 protein is listed once, alongside the most common genes and DNA of its rows. The V and J calls were determined by TCRdb, not by the authors. For this sample there are under 800,000 distinct CDR3 sequences; about 42% appear just once. Roughly 19% of the sample rests with the top ten.

This sample stems from a study of blood T cells in healthy people across ages (dated by TCRdb to the mid-2010s). About the full investigation: In model experiments, template switching captured roughly one uniquely barcoded TCR beta cDNA molecule for every two T cells. The study measured age-related changes in TCR beta repertoire diversity using deep sequencing normalized with unique cDNA molecular identifiers. The donors were split into four age groups: young (average around 15 years), middle-aged (about 40), aged (62) and long-lived (roughly 86). To avoid experimental bias, donors of different ages were spread randomly across the sequencing lanes. The study analyzed two additional independent replicas of 1 million unique cDNA reads from the same blood draw for two donors, one aged 18 to 29 and one aged 80 or older. Beyond this particular receptor, the publication reports: Compared with the aged group, the long-lived group had more naive CD4+ T cells, fewer expanded clones and increased TCR diversity, a pattern suggesting age selection. The CMV infection status of donors was not known, potentially confounding age-related changes in expanded clonotypes. Observed TCR beta diversity per million T cells fell roughly linearly with age, and a significant reduction was already apparent by age about 38. Estimates of total diversity based on one million sequenced T cells were considered lower bounds and underestimates. Observed TCR beta diversity correlated strongly with the percentage of naive T cells measured by flow cytometry. Since profiling was done on bulk unsorted PBMCs, naive and antigen-experienced compartments could not be conclusively compared.

The approximately 41 donors, aged roughly 6 to 95 years, were systemically healthy Caucasian individuals from Russia. Ten milliliters of peripheral blood were drawn from each donor into EDTA-treated Vacutainer tubes. Ficoll-Paque density-gradient centrifugation was used to isolate PBMCs, with at least 7 million per sample. Trizol reagent was used to extract total RNA from PBMCs, with at least 6 micrograms per sample. For every donor, flow cytometry on a PBMC aliquot measured the percentage of naive CD45RAhigh/CD27high T cells. The CDR3, cysteine through phenylalanine, is 13 amino acids long. The retained sequence is limited to the CDR3, 39 bases, with the frame set at the first base. Trimming costs V 6 bases and J 8 bases, and their ends lie 17 bases apart. Per the germline V gene (reference sequence), DFQATT is the CDR1 and SNEGSKA is the CDR2.

The sequence derives from a woman aged 55-70 years in good health. The sequenced material came from blood. The V gene is TRBV20-1 and the J gene is TRBJ2-1, with a tentative D call of TRBD1 or TRBD2, each matching 5 bases. The DNA sequence follows: TGCAGTGCGGGGGATCTCATGATAGATGAGCAGTTCTTC. It translates as CSAGDLMIDEQFF.